These 13 T cell receptor beta chains were all obtained from the same sample, sequenced in a study of T-cell reconstitution after alpha-beta-depleted transplantation in children. Researchers prepared the TCRbeta library using unique molecular identifiers, the study reports. Each CDR3 protein gets one entry after TCRdb re-called the PCR reads with MiXCR. The sample holds approximately 800,000 distinct CDR3 sequences, less than 20% seen once. Sample: PBMCs, mostly from graft donor cells, taken 360 days after TCRalphabeta/CD19-depleted stem cell transplant. All receptors come from a male patient between 10 and 17 years old who had a stem cell transplant for acute lymphoblastic leukemia, so the T cells may come from the graft donor.

The chain links TRBV7-2 to TRBJ2-3; D may be TRBD2 (6 bases). Germline assignment: CDR1 SGHTA and CDR2 FQGNSA. Deletions cut 2 bases from V and 2 bases from J, with 11 bases between. The CDR3 extends over 15 amino acids. CDR3 in DNA: TGTGCCAGCAGCTTACGACTAGGACCCACAGATACGCAGTATTTT. Translation: CASSLRLGPTDTQYF.

The chain links TRBV20-1 to TRBJ2-1; weak D call: TRBD2 (6 bases). Germline V lookup: CDR1 DFQATT, CDR2 SNEGSKA (reference sequence). V shed 6 bases and J shed 4 bases, with 16 bases lying between them. The CDR3 has 14 amino acids. This CDR3 reads CSARGIAVYNEQFF. The CDR3 DNA is TGCAGTGCGCGCGGGATAGCGGTTTACAATGAGCAGTTCTTC.

J is TRBJ2-1 and V is TRBV7-9; perhaps D is TRBD1 or TRBD2 (5 bases each). Germline lookup yields CDR1 SEHNR and CDR2 FQNEAQ (reference sequence). This CDR3 contains 15 residues. The V end was cut by 3 bases, the J end by 2 bases, with 11 bases between. The CDR3 protein is CASSFGTQPYNEQFF. As DNA, the CDR3 is TGTGCCAGCAGCTTTGGGACCCAACCCTACAATGAGCAGTTCTTC.

The table lists this clonotype with a few counts. The chain couples TRBV12-3 or TRBV12-4 to TRBJ2-3; 9 nucleotides agree with TRBD2. The V segment lost 3 bases and the J segment 0 bases; nucleotides outside the gene matches: 7. The CDR3 runs to 17 residues. For the CDR3, the DNA is TGTGCCAGCAGTTTCACCTCTAGCGGGGTTAGCACAGATACGCAGTATTTT. Its translation: CASSFTSSGVSTDTQYF.

The rearrangement uses TRBV7-9 and TRBJ2-7, with 9 bases aligning to TRBD1. The CDR3 is 15 amino acids. Germline V gene sequence: CDR1 SEHNR, CDR2 FQNEAQ (reference sequence). Unmatched junction bases numbered 11, after V lost 5 bases and J lost 6 bases. CDR3 protein: CASSPFGGQGLEQYF. CDR3 nucleotides: TGTGCCAGCAGCCCTTTTGGAGGACAGGGGCTCGAGCAGTACTTC.

The chain links TRBV9 to TRBJ2-3; 16 bases fit TRBD2. V was clipped by 4 bases and J by 4 bases; unmatched bases: 3. Germline CDR1 reads SGDLS; CDR2 reads YYNGEE. The CDR3 runs 16 residues. This CDR3 reads CASSLGTSGRADTQYF. The CDR3 DNA sequence: TGTGCCAGCAGCCTCGGGACTAGCGGGAGGGCAGATACGCAGTATTTT.

The table lists this clonotype with a few counts. The chain employs TRBV29-1 and TRBJ2-7; 8 bases match TRBD1. This CDR3 is built from 14 residues. Germline CDR1 and CDR2: SQVTM and ANQGSEA. Trimming cost V 4 bases and J 7 bases; bases outside gene matches: 12. CDR3: CSVASRTGRREQYF. The CDR3 coding sequence is TGCAGCGTTGCTTCTAGGACAGGGAGGAGAGAGCAGTACTTC.

In its sample, this clonotype was seen many times. The chain carries TRBV11-2 and TRBJ2-3; D is undetermined. This CDR3 comprises 14 residues. Trimming took off 8 bases at V and 4 bases at J, with 16 bases between the two ends. Germline V gene lookup returns CDR1 SGHAT and CDR2 FQNNGV. The CDR3 sequence: CASLNILSPDTQYF. The CDR3 nucleotides read TGTGCCAGCCTAAATATCCTTAGCCCAGATACGCAGTATTTT.

The chain joins TRBV5-1 to TRBJ1-1; weak D call: TRBD1 (5 bases). V was clipped by 3 bases and J by 7 bases, with 19 bases between them. Germline loops: CDR1 SGHRS, CDR2 YFSETQ. The CDR3 extends over 15 amino acids. CDR3 DNA: TGCGCCAGCAGCTCCCCCATTTGGGGGGGGGATGAAGCTTTCTTT. Amino acid sequence: CASSSPIWGGDEAFF. Together with reference TRBV5-1 and TRBJ1-1, the CDR3 gives the full variable domain: KAGVTQTPRYLIKTRGQQVTLSCSPISGHRSVSWYQQTPGQGLQFLFEYFSETQRNKGNFPGRFSGRQFSNSRSEMNVSTLELGDSALYLCASSSPIWGGDEAFFGQGTRLTVV.

Only a few counts were recorded for this clonotype. The chain links TRBV11-1 to TRBJ1-1; the D gene is possibly TRBD1 (6 bases). The V gene lost 5 bases and the J gene lost 7 bases, with 17 bases spanning the gap. CDR3 size: 14 residues. Per germline, CDR1 SGHAT and CDR2 FQDESV (reference sequence). In DNA form, the CDR3 reads TGTGCCAGCAGCCCCTCGGGGGCCGGGCGTGAAGCTTTCTTT. Translating gives CASSPSGAGREAFF.

The V gene is TRBV12-3 or TRBV12-4, the J gene TRBJ2-2, with D perhaps matching TRBD1 (5 bases). Between the trimmed V and J ends, which lost 8 bases and 6 bases, there was a span of 13 bases. The CDR3 runs 13 residues. This CDR3 is CASLSRAPGELFF. The CDR3, as DNA: TGTGCCAGCTTGTCCAGGGCCCCCGGGGAGCTGTTTTTT.

The sample holds many counts of this clonotype. J is TRBJ2-7 and V is TRBV7-8; 7 bases are shared with TRBD1. Germline CDR1 and CDR2: SGHVS and FQNEAQ. The CDR3 sequence is 14 residues long. V dropped 4 bases and J dropped 2; count of bases not matched to a gene: 5. This chain's CDR3 is CASSSRQGTYEQYF. The CDR3, as DNA: TGTGCCAGCAGCTCGCGACAGGGAACCTACGAGCAGTACTTC.

The chain employs TRBV4-1 and TRBJ1-6; tentative D call: TRBD1 (5 bases). The V gene lost 2 bases and the J gene lost 7 bases, with 12 bases spanning the gap. The CDR3 extends over 15 amino acids. The germline gives CDR1 MGHRA, CDR2 YSYEKL. CDR3 sequence reads: CASSQLPGLNSPLHF. The CDR3 bases are TGCGCCAGCAGCCAATTGCCGGGGCTGAATTCACCCCTCCACTTT.